This T cell receptor (beta chain) comes out of a study of cytomegalovirus exposure and HLA in healthy donors. For the study at large: HLA-typed donors were the source of approximately 85 million unique TCRs held in an early data release. There were around 390 genotyped donors. Of these, roughly 80% fell in the genetic ancestry cluster associated with self-reported Caucasian donors.

Points on this clone: Its cognate antigen is unknown.

This CDR3 is built from 15 residues. V was clipped by 4 bases and J by 4 bases; unmatched bases: 7. Germline loops: CDR1 GTSNPN, CDR2 SVGIG (reference sequence). Study findings and constraints: For TCR beta chains, V- and J-gene trimming was later linked to a missense DCLRE1C variant.

The PCR had 60 Vbeta and 13 Jbeta primers. Using immunoSEQ multiplex PCR, the repertoire was profiled, and TCRdb retains in-frame clones only, with some absent. Among approximately 170,000 clones listed, roughly 85% were seen once. Specimen: PBMCs. The receptor was isolated from a boy younger than 10 in good health and CMV-seronegative. The V and J genes are TRBV30 and TRBJ2-1, with 10 positions matching TRBD2. CDR3 DNA: TGTGCCTGGAACGAAGGGACTAGCGTTTACAATGAGCAGTTCTTC. Protein sequence: CAWNEGTSVYNEQFF.